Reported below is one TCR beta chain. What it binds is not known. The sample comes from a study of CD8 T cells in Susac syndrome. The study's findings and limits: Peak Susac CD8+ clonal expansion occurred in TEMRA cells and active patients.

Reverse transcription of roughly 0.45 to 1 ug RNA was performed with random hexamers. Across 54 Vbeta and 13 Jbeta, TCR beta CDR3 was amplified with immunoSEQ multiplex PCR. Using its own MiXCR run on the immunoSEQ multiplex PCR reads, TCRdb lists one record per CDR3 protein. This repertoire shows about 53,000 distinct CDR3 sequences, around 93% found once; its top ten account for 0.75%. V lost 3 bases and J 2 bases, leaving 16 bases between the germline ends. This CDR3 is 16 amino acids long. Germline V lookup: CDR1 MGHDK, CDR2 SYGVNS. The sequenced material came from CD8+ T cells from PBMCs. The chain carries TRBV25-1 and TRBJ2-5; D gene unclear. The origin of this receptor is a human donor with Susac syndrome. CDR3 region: CASSDLGSPNQETQYF. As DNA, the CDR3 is TGTGCCAGCAGTGACCTGGGCAGCCCCAATCAAGAGACCCAGTACTTC.